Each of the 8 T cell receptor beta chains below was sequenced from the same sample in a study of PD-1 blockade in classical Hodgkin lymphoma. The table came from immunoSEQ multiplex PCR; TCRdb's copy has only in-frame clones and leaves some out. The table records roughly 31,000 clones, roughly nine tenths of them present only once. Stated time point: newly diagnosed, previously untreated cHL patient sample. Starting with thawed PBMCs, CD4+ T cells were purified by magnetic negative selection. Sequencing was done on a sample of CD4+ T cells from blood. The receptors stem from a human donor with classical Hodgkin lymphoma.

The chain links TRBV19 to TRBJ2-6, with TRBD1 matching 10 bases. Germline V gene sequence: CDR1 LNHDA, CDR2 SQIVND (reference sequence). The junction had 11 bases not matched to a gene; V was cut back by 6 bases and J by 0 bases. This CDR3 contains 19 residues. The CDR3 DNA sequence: TGTGCCAGTAGCCCGAGGCGCGGGACAGGGGACTCTGGGGCCAACGTCCTGACTTTC. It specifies CASSPRRGTGDSGANVLTF.

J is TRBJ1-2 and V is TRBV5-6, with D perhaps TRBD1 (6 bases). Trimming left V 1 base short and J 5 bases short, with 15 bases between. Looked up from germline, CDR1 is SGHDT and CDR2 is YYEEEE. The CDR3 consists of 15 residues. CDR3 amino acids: CASSLSRGLGYGYTF. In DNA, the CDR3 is TGTGCCAGCAGCTTGTCCAGGGGATTAGGATATGGCTACACCTTC. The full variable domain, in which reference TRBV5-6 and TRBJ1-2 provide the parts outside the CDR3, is DAGVTQSPTHLIKTRGQQVTLRCSPKSGHDTVSWYQQALGQGPQFIFQYYEEEERQRGNFPDRFSGHQFPNYSSELNVNALLLGDSALYLCASSLSRGLGYGYTFGSGTRLTVV.

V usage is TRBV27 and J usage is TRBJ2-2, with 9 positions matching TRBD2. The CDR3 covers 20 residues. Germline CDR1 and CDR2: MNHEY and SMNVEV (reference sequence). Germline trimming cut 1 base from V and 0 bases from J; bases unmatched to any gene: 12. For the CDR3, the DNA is TGTGCCAGCAGTTTATATGGCCCGACTAGCGGAGGCGCGAACACCGGGGAGCTGTTTTTT. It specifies CASSLYGPTSGGANTGELFF.

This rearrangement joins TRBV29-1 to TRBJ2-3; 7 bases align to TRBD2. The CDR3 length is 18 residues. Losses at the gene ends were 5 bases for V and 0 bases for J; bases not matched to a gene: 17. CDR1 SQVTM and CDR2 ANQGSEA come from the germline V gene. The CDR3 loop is CSVRKRSRGSSSTDTQYF. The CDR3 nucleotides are TGCAGCGTTAGAAAAAGGTCTCGCGGGAGTTCGAGCACAGATACGCAGTATTTT.

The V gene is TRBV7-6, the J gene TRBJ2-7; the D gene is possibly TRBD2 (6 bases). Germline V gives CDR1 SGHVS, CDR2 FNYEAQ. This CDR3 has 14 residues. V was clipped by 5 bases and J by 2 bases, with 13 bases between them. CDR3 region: CASSPLGGPYEQYF. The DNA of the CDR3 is TGTGCCAGCAGCCCCCTCGGGGGTCCCTACGAGCAGTACTTC.

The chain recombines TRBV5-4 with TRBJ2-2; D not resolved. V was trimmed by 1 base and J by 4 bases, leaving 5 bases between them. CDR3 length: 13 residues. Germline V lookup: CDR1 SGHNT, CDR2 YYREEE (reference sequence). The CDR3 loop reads CASSLTFTGELFF. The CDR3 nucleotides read TGTGCCAGCAGCTTGACTTTCACCGGGGAGCTGTTTTTT.

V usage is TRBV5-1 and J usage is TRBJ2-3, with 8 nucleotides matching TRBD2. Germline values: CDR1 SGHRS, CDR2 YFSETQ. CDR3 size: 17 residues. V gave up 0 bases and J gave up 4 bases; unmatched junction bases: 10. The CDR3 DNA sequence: TGCGCCAGCAGCTTGGGACTAGCGACAAACGGGCCAGATACGCAGTATTTT. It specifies CASSLGLATNGPDTQYF.

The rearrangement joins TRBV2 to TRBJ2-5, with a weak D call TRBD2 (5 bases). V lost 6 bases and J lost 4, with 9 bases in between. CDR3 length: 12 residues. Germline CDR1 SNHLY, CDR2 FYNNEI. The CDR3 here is CASRVEGETQYF. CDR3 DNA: TGTGCCAGCAGGGTAGAGGGAGAGACCCAGTACTTC.